The subject of this entry is one T cell receptor (beta chain). The antigen is unknown. With 60 Vbeta and 13 Jbeta primers, the PCR was carried out. TCRdb keeps only in-frame clones here, not all; method: immunoSEQ multiplex PCR. The table shows about 130,000 clones, with roughly 18% occurring only once. This specimen comes from a study of cytomegalovirus exposure and HLA in healthy donors. Trimming removed 5 bases at V and 0 bases at J, with 17 bases between. Germline assignment: CDR1 LNHNV and CDR2 YYDKDF (reference sequence). This CDR3 contains 17 residues. General study findings and limits: Association with HLA alleles at 0.05 false discovery rate was found for 16,951 TCR beta sequences in a later analysis.

This clonotype originated in a female donor in good health and CMV-seropositive. V usage is TRBV15 and J usage is TRBJ1-5, with D maybe TRBD1 (6 bases). The sequenced material came from PBMCs. For the CDR3, the DNA is TGTGCCACCAGCGGTGCTTACAGGGATTATAGCAATCAGCCCCAGCATTTT. Its translation: CATSGAYRDYSNQPQHF.